The 22 T cell receptor beta chains listed next were all sequenced from one sample in a study of molecular identifiers for immune sequencing clone quantification. TCRdb fed the PCR reads into MiXCR, producing one record per CDR3 protein. Of over 600,000 distinct CDR3 sequences in the sample, about 20% were seen once. Sequencing was done on a sample of naive CD8+ T cells from blood, with Jurkat cell RNA spiked in. Subset described: FACS-sorted CD8+CD4-CCR7+CD45RA+ naive T cells. The receptors come from a human donor in good health. Some libraries in this study had Jurkat cell RNA spiked in.

This clonotype appeared a few times. The chain uses TRBV13 and TRBJ2-1; D not resolved. The germline gives CDR1 PRHDT, CDR2 FYEKMQ (reference sequence). Trimming took 1 base from V and 9 from J, leaving 13 bases between them. CDR3 length equals 14 residues. In nucleotides, the CDR3 is TGTGCCAGCAGCTTAGAAGACAAGGTTACTGAGCAGTTCTTC. Translation: CASSLEDKVTEQFF.

The chain uses TRBV5-3 and TRBJ2-7; no reliable D call. TRBV5-3 is an ORF, with its function uncertain. This CDR3 contains 15 residues. DNA of the CDR3: TGTGTCAGCAGCTTGGAGACCGGACGGGCCTACGAGCAGTACTTC. This gives the protein CVSSLETGRAYEQYF.

This chain links TRBV9 with TRBJ1-2; D is unclear. The CDR3 length is 13 residues. From germline, CDR1 is SGDLS and CDR2 YYNGEE. The germline V and J ends were trimmed by 0 bases and 3 bases, with 6 bases remaining between them. In DNA form, the CDR3 reads TGTGCCAGCAGCGTAGGCAGGCACTATGGCTACACCTTC. Its protein product is CASSVGRHYGYTF.

This clonotype showed up many times. CDR3 region: CASQREGGSYEQYF. The DNA for the CDR3 is TGTGCCAGCCAGAGAGAGGGGGGGTCCTACGAGCAGTACTTC. The chain uses TRBV2 and TRBJ2-7; D perhaps matches TRBD2 (7 bases). Trimming shortened V by 8 bases and J by 1 base, and 15 bases separated the two germline ends. CDR1 and CDR2 (germline): SNHLY, FYNNEI. The CDR3 consists of 14 residues. The entire variable domain, with the rest obtained from reference TRBV2 and TRBJ2-7, is as follows: EPEVTQTPSHQVTQMGQEVILRCVPISNHLYFYWYRQILGQKVEFLVSFYNNEISEKSEIFDDQFSVERPDGSNFTLKIRSTKLEDSAMYFCASQREGGSYEQYFGPGTRLTVT.

This clonotype was found a few times. The genes are TRBV4-3 and TRBJ2-3; 8 nucleotides align to TRBD2. The CDR3 extends over 16 amino acids. Germline CDR1 LGHNA, CDR2 YSLEER. V shed 0 bases, J shed 3 bases, and the junction held 5 bases outside the gene matches. The CDR3 DNA follows: TGCGCCAGCAGCCAAGATGACGGGGGGGTGACAGATACGCAGTATTTT. Translation: CASSQDDGGVTDTQYF.

This clonotype was found a few times. V usage is TRBV9 and J usage is TRBJ2-7; D is perhaps TRBD1 (6 bases). The CDR3 covers 17 residues. Germline loops: CDR1 SGDLS, CDR2 YYNGEE. Deletions cut 1 base from V and 0 bases from J, with 17 bases between. The CDR3 nucleotides read TGTGCCAGCAGCGTATACCCGGGGTTGGACAGCTCCTACGAGCAGTACTTC. This sequence encodes CASSVYPGLDSSYEQYF.

In this sample, this clonotype turned up a few times. The V and J genes are TRBV6-6 and TRBJ2-3; possibly TRBD2 for D (5 bases). CDR1 and CDR2 from the germline V gene are MNHNY and SVGAGI (reference sequence). This CDR3 has 17 amino acids. Trimming took 3 bases from V and 1 from J, leaving 17 bases between them. The DNA of the CDR3 is TGTGCCAGCAGTTATTCTCCGACTACTGCTGGCACAGATACGCAGTATTTT. Its translation is CASSYSPTTAGTDTQYF.

This clonotype was observed once. Mismatch with germline at one junction end may stem from a read error. The chain recombines TRBV20-1 with TRBJ2-7, with TRBD1 matching 7 bases. This CDR3 has 15 amino acids. The germline V gene has CDR1 DFQATT and CDR2 SNEGSKA (reference sequence). The CDR3 reads CSALPTGQISYEQHF. CDR3 DNA sequence: TGCAGTGCCTTACCAACGGGACAGATTTCCTACGAGCAGCACTTC.

This clonotype was detected a few times. The V gene is TRBV4-2, the J gene TRBJ2-5; unclear D gene. Germline V lookup: CDR1 LGHNA, CDR2 YNFKEQ. With 3 bases removed from V and 4 bases from J, the gap between germline ends came to 18 bases. CDR3 length: 16 residues. The CDR3 loop reads CASSQFPADDGETQYF. As DNA, the CDR3 is TGTGCCAGCAGCCAGTTCCCGGCGGACGACGGAGAGACCCAGTACTTC.

This clonotype was recorded many times. This chain connects TRBV29-1 to TRBJ1-1; D is unresolved. Germline V gene data show CDR1 as SQVTM and CDR2 as ANQGSEA. Trimming removed 6 bases from V and 1 base from J, with 21 bases in between. The length of the CDR3 is 16 residues. The CDR3 loop is CSVPDTGGIANTEAFF. The DNA for the CDR3 is TGCAGCGTACCCGACACGGGAGGAATCGCGAACACTGAAGCTTTCTTT.

About this clonotype itself: The missing conserved phenylalanine or tryptophan at the end of this CDR3 makes a read error likely. The DNA of the CDR3 is TGCAGCGTTGAGACCGGGACTAGCGGGATTAATGAGCAGTTCTCC. Its protein is CSVETGTSGINEQFS. The chain links TRBV29-1 to TRBJ2-1; TRBD2 matches 13 bases. V dropped 3 bases and J dropped 7; count of bases not matched to a gene: 6. The CDR3 length is 15 residues. Germline V gives CDR1 SQVTM, CDR2 ANQGSEA.

This rearrangement joins TRBV6-2 or TRBV6-3 to TRBJ2-7; 7 bases line up with TRBD1. Germline V gene sequence: CDR1 MNHEY, CDR2 SVGEGT. Trimming removed 7 bases from V and 1 base from J; junction bases left unmatched: 13. CDR3 length: 16 residues. Written as DNA, the CDR3 is TGTGCCAGCACCTACCGACAGGGAATAAGTTCCTACGAGCAGTACTTC. Its protein is CASTYRQGISSYEQYF.

This clonotype turned up a few times. The chain carries TRBV27 and TRBJ2-1, with D possibly being TRBD1 or TRBD2 (5 bases each). The CDR3 totals 14 residues. V lost 2 bases to trimming and J lost 9 bases, with 14 bases between them. Germline CDR1 reads MNHEY; CDR2 reads SMNVEV (reference sequence). CDR3 residues: CASSLTGAYGEQFF. CDR3 DNA: TGTGCCAGCAGTTTAACCGGGGCTTACGGTGAGCAGTTCTTC.

This clonotype was counted only a few times. J is TRBJ2-2 and V is TRBV9; D unresolved. Per germline, CDR1 SGDLS and CDR2 YYNGEE. V lost 3 bases to trimming and J lost 4 bases, with 16 bases between them. The CDR3 runs to 16 residues. CDR3 coding DNA: TGTGCCAGCAGCGCTACCCCGGGTCCGGGCACCGGGGAGCTGTTTTTT. Its protein is CASSATPGPGTGELFF.

This clonotype appeared many times. The chain is built from TRBV12-3 or TRBV12-4 and TRBJ1-1; D not resolved. The CDR3 is 14 residues long. V was cut by 6 bases and J by 0 bases, with 11 bases left in between. CDR3 region: CASSRPAMNTEAFF. The CDR3 coding sequence is TGTGCCAGCAGCCGACCGGCGATGAACACTGAAGCTTTCTTT.

V and J are TRBV28 and TRBJ1-5, with 8 bases fitting TRBD1. The germline gives CDR1 MDHEN, CDR2 SYDVKM. V lost 8 bases to trimming and J lost 0 bases; unmatched junction nucleotides: 21. The CDR3 has 20 amino acids. DNA for the CDR3: TGTGCCAGCTCACTTATCTCGGACAGGGTGGGGGATTATAGCAATCAGCCCCAGCATTTT. Translating gives CASSLISDRVGDYSNQPQHF.

This chain links TRBV27 with TRBJ1-2; 8 nucleotides align to TRBD1. Germline CDR1 reads MNHEY; CDR2 reads SMNVEV (reference sequence). This CDR3 has 16 residues. V lost 0 bases to trimming and J lost 2 bases; unmatched junction nucleotides: 5. For the CDR3, the DNA is TGTGCCAGCAGTTTATCGGAAGGGACAGGAAACTATGGCTACACCTTC. Amino acids: CASSLSEGTGNYGYTF.

This clonotype has only a few counts. The chain employs TRBV3-1 and TRBJ2-7, with a possible D match to TRBD2 (5 bases). The CDR3 is 15 amino acids. The V gene's germline CDR1 is LGHDT and CDR2 YNNKEL (reference sequence). Trimming left V 0 bases short and J 4 bases short, with 13 bases between. In DNA form, the CDR3 reads TGTGCCAGCAGCCAAGATACGGGGTGGGGTTACGAGCAGTACTTC. It encodes CASSQDTGWGYEQYF.

This clonotype was seen at least ten times. The rearrangement uses TRBV5-4 and TRBJ2-5, with a possible D match to TRBD2 (6 bases). Trimming removed 4 bases at V and 5 bases at J, with 18 bases between. Germline loops: CDR1 SGHNT, CDR2 YYREEE (reference sequence). The CDR3 has 15 residues. The CDR3 bases are TGTGCCAGCAGCCCTCGGGACTCCCGATGGGAGACCCAGTACTTC. Translating gives CASSPRDSRWETQYF.

As regards this clonotype: A much larger clone differs from this one at a single base, so this may be a read error. This is likely a read error, given that the CDR3 carries no conserved phenylalanine or tryptophan at its end. This sequence joins TRBV27 and TRBJ2-3; 10 positions match TRBD2. From germline, CDR1 is MNHEY and CDR2 SMNVEV (reference sequence). After removal of 5 bases from V and 8 bases from J, the junction contained 4 bases not matched to a gene. The CDR3 totals 13 residues. The CDR3 region has the DNA TGTGCCAGCAGTATACGGACTAGCGGTACGCAGTATCTT. It yields the protein CASSIRTSGTQYL.

This clonotype was seen once. A read error may explain this, as a much larger clone is one base away. The chain links TRBV7-8 to TRBJ2-7; the match to TRBD2 covers 7 bases. The germline V gene encodes CDR1 SGHVS and CDR2 FQNEAQ. The CDR3 is made up of 14 amino acids. The CDR3 protein is CASSLGWGDYEQCF. Written as DNA, the CDR3 is TGTGCCAGCAGCTTAGGGTGGGGGGACTACGAGCAGTGCTTC.

In this sample, this clonotype turned up many times. V is TRBV29-1 and J is TRBJ1-3, with D maybe TRBD1 (6 bases). Trimming left V 7 bases short and J 0 bases short, with 19 bases between. This CDR3 spans 16 amino acids. Looked up from germline, CDR1 is SQVTM and CDR2 is ANQGSEA. The DNA for the CDR3 is TGCAGCGCCGTCGGGGGCAGAACGTCCTCTGGAAACACCATATATTTT. Amino acids: CSAVGGRTSSGNTIYF.